These T cell receptor beta chains were read from a single sample in a study of cytomegalovirus exposure and HLA in healthy donors. Sequencing was performed with immunoSEQ multiplex PCR; in TCRdb, only in-frame clones are kept and a portion is missing. This table holds about 180,000 clones, approximately 80% found once. Sequencing used PBMCs. The source is a man younger than 35 in good health and CMV-seronegative. CDR3s include the opening cysteine and the closing phenylalanine or tryptophan. D genes are given only for firm matches. Size values are once, few and many counts, or a class for expanded clones, and some rows have none.

j_call v_call clone_size d_call cdr3_length cdr3_nt cdr3_aa
TRBJ2-5 TRBV6-6 . TRBD1 16 TGTGCCAGCAGTTACAGGACAGGGGAGCGCCAAGAGACCCAGTACTTC CASSYRTGERQETQYF
TRBJ1-6 TRBV5-1 . . 15 TGCGCCAGCAGCTTGGAGGGGTCCCATAATTCACCCCTCCACTTT CASSLEGSHNSPLHF
TRBJ2-1 TRBV6-5 . . 16 TGTGCCAGCAGTTACTCGTCCAGGGGAAACTACAATGAGCAGTTCTTC CASSYSSRGNYNEQFF
TRBJ1-2 TRBV19 . . 14 TGTGCCAGTAGCTGGGGAGGCACTAACTATGGCTACACCTTC CASSWGGTNYGYTF
TRBJ2-1 TRBV2 few TRBD1 12 TGTGCCAGCAGGGACAGGGTCTATGAGCAGTTCTTC CASRDRVYEQFF
TRBJ1-3 TRBV2 . . 13 TGTGCCAGCAGGAGCTACTCTGGAAACACCATATATTTT CASRSYSGNTIYF
TRBJ1-2 TRBV7-8 . . 14 TGTGCCAGCAGCTTAGAAATCAGAGGAAATGGCTACACCTTC CASSLEIRGNGYTF
TRBJ2-7 TRBV15 once . 13 TGTGCCACCAGCCCAGGGGGGACCTACGAGCAGTACTTC CATSPGGTYEQYF
TRBJ2-2 TRBV5-1 once . 14 TGCGCCAGCAGCTTGCCAGGGAACACCGGGGAGCTGTTTTTT CASSLPGNTGELFF
TRBJ2-7 TRBV19 . TRBD2 15 TGTGCCAGTAGGGATAAAGCGGGAGTATCCTACGAGCAGTACTTC CASRDKAGVSYEQYF
TRBJ2-1 TRBV5-1 . TRBD2 15 TGCGCCAGCAGCTTGGACGGGAGGGCCGACAATGAGCAGTTCTTC CASSLDGRADNEQFF
TRBJ1-5 TRBV6-1 . . 15 TGTGCCAGCAGTGAATCTTTAGGGGGAAATCAGCCCCAGCATTTT CASSESLGGNQPQHF
TRBJ2-5 TRBV7-6 . TRBD2 16 TGTGCCAGCAGCTTAAGTAGCGGGGGGGCCCAAGAGACCCAGTACTTC CASSLSSGGAQETQYF
TRBJ2-1 TRBV27 once . 13 TGTGCCAGCAGTCACCCGGGGAGCAATGAGCAGTTCTTC CASSHPGSNEQFF
TRBJ2-1 TRBV7-8 . TRBD1 14 TGTGCCAGCAGCGCAAGGACAGGGGGCAATGAGCAGTTCTTC CASSARTGGNEQFF
TRBJ2-3 TRBV5-1 . . 14 TGCGCCAGCAGCTTGGTCCAGTTCACAGATACGCAGTATTTT CASSLVQFTDTQYF
TRBJ1-3 TRBV4-2 . . 15 TGTGCCAGCAGCCAAGATAGGACAGAGGGAAACACCATATATTTT CASSQDRTEGNTIYF
TRBJ2-7 TRBV10-3 . . 13 TGTGCCATCAGGGCGGCTTTCTCCTACGAGCAGTACTTC CAIRAAFSYEQYF
TRBJ1-2 TRBV6-1 . . 12 TGTGCCAGCAAACGTACTCCCTATGGCTACACCTTC CASKRTPYGYTF